A selection of T cell receptor beta chains follows, all from one sample in a study of liver allograft versus peripheral blood T cells. TCRdb called the reads again in MiXCR, with one record for every CDR3 protein. The top ten clones hold around 14% of a sample with around 1,800 distinct CDR3 sequences, 15% to 20% of them seen once. Receptors were obtained from a human patient who had a liver transplant. Some T cells may have come from the graft donor. The conserved cysteine and the conserved F or W are not part of the CDR3 here. Each record gives: V gene, J gene, clone size, CDR3 protein. Rows give clone size only sometimes, using once, few, many, or a class for an expanded clone.

v_call: TRBV6-6
j_call: TRBJ1-6
clone_size: large
cdr3_aa: ASTYDNFNSPLH

v_call: TRBV12-3/TRBV12-4
j_call: TRBJ1-5
clone_size: medium-sized
cdr3_aa: ASSLIGEGQPQH

v_call: TRBV6-1
j_call: TRBJ1-1
clone_size: medium-sized
cdr3_aa: ASSEGKKLNTEAF

v_call: TRBV6-1
j_call: TRBJ2-7
clone_size: few
cdr3_aa: ASTPPGGPYYEQY

v_call: TRBV6-2/TRBV6-3
j_call: TRBJ1-2
clone_size: medium-sized
cdr3_aa: ASRHYGGAYGYT

v_call: TRBV6-2/TRBV6-3
j_call: TRBJ2-7
clone_size: medium-sized
cdr3_aa: ASSTSYEQY

v_call: TRBV7-9
j_call: TRBJ1-2
clone_size: medium-sized
cdr3_aa: ASSTMGQAEGYT

v_call: TRBV30
j_call: TRBJ2-2
clone_size: NA
cdr3_aa: AWRSGGALGTGELF

v_call: TRBV29-1
j_call: TRBJ2-3
clone_size: medium-sized
cdr3_aa: SVVGGSTDTQY

v_call: TRBV6-5
j_call: TRBJ2-1
clone_size: medium-sized
cdr3_aa: ASSLSSGGSYNEQF

v_call: TRBV20-1
j_call: TRBJ2-7
clone_size: large
cdr3_aa: SARVAGTSYEQY

v_call: TRBV18
j_call: TRBJ1-1
clone_size: medium-sized
cdr3_aa: ASSPAGPGAF

v_call: TRBV5-5
j_call: TRBJ2-7
clone_size: medium-sized
cdr3_aa: ASSPPTGGEQY

v_call: TRBV6-1
j_call: TRBJ1-3
clone_size: medium-sized
cdr3_aa: ASSGAGRNTIY

v_call: TRBV6-5
j_call: TRBJ2-5
clone_size: medium-sized
cdr3_aa: ASSPLAGGPETQY

v_call: TRBV6-1
j_call: TRBJ1-4
clone_size: medium-sized
cdr3_aa: ASSLGQVNEKLF

v_call: TRBV2
j_call: TRBJ1-2
clone_size: medium-sized
cdr3_aa: ASSNSGYGYT

v_call: TRBV20-1
j_call: TRBJ2-3
clone_size: medium-sized
cdr3_aa: SATTGIGTDTQY

v_call: TRBV6-5
j_call: TRBJ1-1
clone_size: large
cdr3_aa: ASSSAAAPEAF

v_call: TRBV19
j_call: NA
clone_size: NA
cdr3_aa: ASSMGLAGGLYNEQF

v_call: TRBV28
j_call: TRBJ2-3
clone_size: medium-sized
cdr3_aa: ASSFLAGTDTQY

v_call: TRBV6-5
j_call: TRBJ2-5
clone_size: medium-sized
cdr3_aa: ASSSGTLGLETQY

v_call: TRBV6-5
j_call: TRBJ2-6
clone_size: medium-sized
cdr3_aa: ASSYGATPGANVLT

v_call: TRBV5-4
j_call: TRBJ2-2
clone_size: NA
cdr3_aa: ASSPGVGLSSTGELF

v_call: TRBV6-1
j_call: TRBJ1-1
clone_size: few
cdr3_aa: ASRGQAAEAF

v_call: TRBV19
j_call: TRBJ1-4
clone_size: NA
cdr3_aa: ASSIGGFNEELF

v_call: TRBV19
j_call: TRBJ2-3
clone_size: few
cdr3_aa: ASGRGQPAIRDTQY

v_call: TRBV29-1
j_call: TRBJ1-1
clone_size: medium-sized
cdr3_aa: SVDKGLNTEAF

v_call: TRBV6-2/TRBV6-3
j_call: TRBJ1-3
clone_size: large
cdr3_aa: ASSYLAVLSSSGNTIY

v_call: TRBV15
j_call: TRBJ1-2
clone_size: medium-sized
cdr3_aa: ATSPRGGYGYGYT

v_call: TRBV12-3/TRBV12-4
j_call: TRBJ2-3
clone_size: few
cdr3_aa: ASSLGGSLIIRDTQY

v_call: TRBV6-5
j_call: TRBJ1-2
clone_size: medium-sized
cdr3_aa: ASNGQGGGYGYT

v_call: TRBV29-1
j_call: TRBJ2-1
clone_size: medium-sized
cdr3_aa: SVEGAREKGF

v_call: TRBV20-1
j_call: TRBJ2-1
clone_size: medium-sized
cdr3_aa: SAILVRGIHNEQF

v_call: TRBV20-1
j_call: TRBJ1-1
clone_size: few
cdr3_aa: SAERDSRGTEAF

v_call: TRBV2
j_call: TRBJ2-7
clone_size: few
cdr3_aa: ASRPGQLSYEQY

v_call: TRBV6-6
j_call: TRBJ2-7
clone_size: medium-sized
cdr3_aa: ASSPGPHEQY

v_call: TRBV19
j_call: TRBJ1-2
clone_size: NA
cdr3_aa: ASSRQGIYGYT

v_call: TRBV20-1
j_call: TRBJ2-1
clone_size: few
cdr3_aa: SARDPSRLDNEQF

v_call: TRBV19
j_call: TRBJ2-2
clone_size: medium-sized
cdr3_aa: ASSRQRGGTGELF

v_call: TRBV3-1
j_call: TRBJ2-2
clone_size: NA
cdr3_aa: ASSLNGELF

v_call: TRBV19
j_call: TRBJ1-6
clone_size: large
cdr3_aa: ASSHGSSYNSPLH

v_call: TRBV6-6
j_call: TRBJ1-5
clone_size: medium-sized
cdr3_aa: ASSYSREPQH

v_call: TRBV6-6
j_call: TRBJ1-4
clone_size: large
cdr3_aa: ASSLTGIANEKLF

v_call: TRBV20-1
j_call: TRBJ2-1
clone_size: medium-sized
cdr3_aa: SVLGQTYNEQF

v_call: TRBV7-3
j_call: TRBJ2-2
clone_size: NA
cdr3_aa: ASSLTGGTGELF